This entry lists 6 T cell receptor beta chains sequenced from one sample in a study of lymphopenia after photon versus proton radiotherapy. The method was immunoSEQ multiplex PCR; TCRdb's version includes in-frame clones alone and lacks a portion of them. The table shows about 55,000 clones, with approximately 84% occurring only once. The input for sequencing was peripheral blood, taken from a patient treated with proton-based radiotherapy. Receptors were obtained from a man between 60 and 75 years old with pancreatic cancer.

This sequence joins TRBV7-2 and TRBJ2-3; D unresolved. The CDR3 is 14 residues long. Trimming removed 3 bases at V and 0 bases at J, with 7 bases between. Germline V gives CDR1 SGHTA, CDR2 FQGNSA. CDR3 bases: TGTGCCAGCAGCTTTACGCCTAGCACAGATACGCAGTATTTT. Translation: CASSFTPSTDTQYF.

This clone has just one count. The V gene is TRBV5-1, the J gene TRBJ2-1; 12 positions agree with TRBD2. There are 17 residues in the CDR3. Trimming cost V 0 bases and J 0 bases; bases outside gene matches: 1. In germline, CDR1 is SGHRS, CDR2 YFSETQ. In DNA form, the CDR3 reads TGCGCCAGCAGCTTGGCTAGCGGGAGGGCCTCCTACAATGAGCAGTTCTTC. This encodes CASSLASGRASYNEQFF.

In this sample, this clone turned up once. V gene TRBV6-1 combines with J gene TRBJ2-5; perhaps TRBD1 as D (6 bases). CDR1 is MNHNS and CDR2 is SASEGT in the germline V gene. The CDR3 runs to 14 residues. V dropped 5 bases and J dropped 2 bases, with 12 bases sitting between them. The CDR3 DNA sequence: TGTGCCAGCAGTCAAGGGGGAGCACAAGAGACCCAGTACTTC. Translating gives CASSQGGAQETQYF.

The rearrangement uses TRBV19 and TRBJ2-3; 7 positions match TRBD2. The CDR3 is made up of 17 amino acids. The germline V gene encodes CDR1 LNHDA and CDR2 SQIVND (reference sequence). V shed 5 bases, J shed 3 bases, and the junction held 14 bases outside the gene matches. CDR3 nucleotides: TGTGCCAGTAGTCTTTCCCGACTAGCCCAATCTACAGATACGCAGTATTTT. This sequence encodes CASSLSRLAQSTDTQYF.

The rearrangement joins TRBV5-5 to TRBJ1-5; 10 nucleotides match TRBD1. The CDR3 has 16 residues. CDR1 is SGHKS and CDR2 is YYEKEE in the germline V gene (reference sequence). V was clipped by 3 bases and J by 4 bases; unmatched bases: 7. The CDR3: CASSWGDRGHNQPQHF. In nucleotides, the CDR3 is TGTGCCAGCAGCTGGGGAGACAGGGGGCATAATCAGCCCCAGCATTTT.

This sequence joins TRBV11-2 and TRBJ2-7; 10 nucleotides agree with TRBD2. With V trimmed by 1 base and J by 0 bases, 9 bases remained unmatched. The germline V gene encodes CDR1 SGHAT and CDR2 FQNNGV. The length of the CDR3 is 18 residues. The CDR3 here is CASSLVHSGGMFSYEQYF. The CDR3 nucleotides are TGTGCCAGCAGCTTAGTGCATAGCGGGGGGATGTTCTCCTACGAGCAGTACTTC.